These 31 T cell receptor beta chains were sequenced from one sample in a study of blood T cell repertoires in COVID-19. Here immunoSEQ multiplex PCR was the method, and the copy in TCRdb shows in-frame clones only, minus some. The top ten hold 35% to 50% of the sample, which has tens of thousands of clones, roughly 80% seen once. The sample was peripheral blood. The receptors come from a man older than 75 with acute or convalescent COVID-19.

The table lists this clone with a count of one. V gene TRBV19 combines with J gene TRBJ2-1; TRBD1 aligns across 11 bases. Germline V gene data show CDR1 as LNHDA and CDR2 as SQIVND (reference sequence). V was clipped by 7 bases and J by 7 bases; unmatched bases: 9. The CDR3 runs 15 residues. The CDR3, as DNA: TGTGCCAGTACCCGGGACAGGGGGTTCCATAATGAGCAGTTCTTC. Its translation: CASTRDRGFHNEQFF. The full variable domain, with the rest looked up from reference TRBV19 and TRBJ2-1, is DGGITQSPKYLFRKEGQNVTLSCEQNLNHDAMYWYRQDPGQGLRLIYYSQIVNDFQKGDIAEGYSVSREKKESFPLTVTSAQKNPTAFYLCASTRDRGFHNEQFFGPGTRLTVL.

The DNA of the CDR3 is TGTGCCAGCAGTACCGGGGGTCTGAGCAATCAGCCCCAGCATTTT. Translated: CASSTGGLSNQPQHF. J is TRBJ1-5 and V is TRBV6-6, with TRBD1 as a possible D gene (5 bases). Deletions cut 5 bases from V and 1 base from J, with 12 bases between. Per the germline V gene, CDR1 is MNHNY and CDR2 is SVGAGI (reference sequence). The CDR3 spans 15 residues.

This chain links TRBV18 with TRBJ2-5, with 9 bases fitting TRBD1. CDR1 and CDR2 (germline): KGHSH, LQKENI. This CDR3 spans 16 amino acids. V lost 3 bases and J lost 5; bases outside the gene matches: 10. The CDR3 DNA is TGTGCCAGCTCACCTCGACAGGGGGAACATGTGGAGACCCAGTACTTC. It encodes CASSPRQGEHVETQYF.

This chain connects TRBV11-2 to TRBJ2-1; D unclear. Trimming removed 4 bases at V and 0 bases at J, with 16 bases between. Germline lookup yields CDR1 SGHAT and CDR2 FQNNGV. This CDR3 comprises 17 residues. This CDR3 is CASSSGLGPISYNEQFF. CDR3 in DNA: TGTGCCAGCAGCTCTGGCCTAGGCCCCATCTCCTACAATGAGCAGTTCTTC.

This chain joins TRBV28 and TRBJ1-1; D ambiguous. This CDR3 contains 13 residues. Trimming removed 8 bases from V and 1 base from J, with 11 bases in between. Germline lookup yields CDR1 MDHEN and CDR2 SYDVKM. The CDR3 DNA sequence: TGTGCCAGCGGCTTAAGACAGAACACTGAAGCTTTCTTT. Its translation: CASGLRQNTEAFF.

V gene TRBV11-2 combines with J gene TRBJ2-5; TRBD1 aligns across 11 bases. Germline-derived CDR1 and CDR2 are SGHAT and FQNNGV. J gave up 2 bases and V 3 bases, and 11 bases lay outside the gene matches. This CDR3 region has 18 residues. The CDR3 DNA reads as TGTGCCAGCAGCTTGATTCCGGGACAGGGGGTCGGTCAAGAGACCCAGTACTTC. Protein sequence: CASSLIPGQGVGQETQYF.

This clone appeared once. The CDR3 here is CASSQDGGGNNSPLHF. CDR3 sequence (DNA): TGCGCCAGCAGCCAAGACGGTGGCGGGAATAATTCACCCCTCCACTTT. The rearrangement links TRBV4-1 to TRBJ1-6; unclear D gene. Germline CDR1 MGHRA, CDR2 YSYEKL. The CDR3 covers 16 residues. The V gene lost 0 bases and the J gene lost 5 bases, with 11 bases spanning the gap.

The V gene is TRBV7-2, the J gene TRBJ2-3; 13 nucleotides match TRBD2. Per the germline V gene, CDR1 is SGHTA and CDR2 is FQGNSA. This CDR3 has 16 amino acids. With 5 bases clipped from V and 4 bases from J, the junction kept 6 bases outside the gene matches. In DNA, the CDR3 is TGTGCCAGCAGCGCACGACTAGCGGGGGGACCAGATACGCAGTATTTT. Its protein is CASSARLAGGPDTQYF.

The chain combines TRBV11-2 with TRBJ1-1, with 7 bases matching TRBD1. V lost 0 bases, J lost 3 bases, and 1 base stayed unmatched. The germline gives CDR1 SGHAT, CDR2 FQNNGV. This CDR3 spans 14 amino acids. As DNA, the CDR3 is TGTGCCAGCAGCTTAGATCAGGGGGACACTGAAGCTTTCTTT. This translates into CASSLDQGDTEAFF. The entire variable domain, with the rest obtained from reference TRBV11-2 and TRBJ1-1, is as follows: EAGVAQSPRYKIIEKRQSVAFWCNPISGHATLYWYQQILGQGPKLLIQFQNNGVVDDSQLPKDRFSAERLKGVDSTLKIQPAKLEDSAVYLCASSLDQGDTEAFFGQGTRLTVV.

The DNA of the CDR3 is TGTGCCAGTAGTATAGATTCGAGGTACACCGGGGAGCTGTTTTTT. Encoded protein: CASSIDSRYTGELFF. The chain links TRBV19 to TRBJ2-2, with unresolved D. This CDR3 has 15 amino acids. The germline V gene has CDR1 LNHDA and CDR2 SQIVND (reference sequence). V lost 0 bases to trimming and J lost 3 bases, with 8 bases between them.

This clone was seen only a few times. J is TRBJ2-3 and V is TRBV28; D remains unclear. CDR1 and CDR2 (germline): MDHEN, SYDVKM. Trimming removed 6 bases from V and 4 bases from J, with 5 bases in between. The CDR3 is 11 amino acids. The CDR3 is CASSKSDTQYF. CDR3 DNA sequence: TGTGCCAGCAGCAAATCAGATACGCAGTATTTT.

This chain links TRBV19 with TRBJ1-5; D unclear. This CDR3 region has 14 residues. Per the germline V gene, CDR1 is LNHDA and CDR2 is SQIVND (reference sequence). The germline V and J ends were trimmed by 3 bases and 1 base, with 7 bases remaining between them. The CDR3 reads CASSMSVSNQPQHF. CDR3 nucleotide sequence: TGTGCCAGTAGTATGTCGGTAAGCAATCAGCCCCAGCATTTT.

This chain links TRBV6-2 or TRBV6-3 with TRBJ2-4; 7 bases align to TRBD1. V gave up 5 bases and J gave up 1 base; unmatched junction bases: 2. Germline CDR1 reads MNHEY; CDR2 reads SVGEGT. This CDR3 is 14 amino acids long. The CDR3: CASSPQGAKNIQYF. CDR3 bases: TGTGCCAGCAGTCCACAGGGGGCCAAAAACATTCAGTACTTC.

The CDR3 coding sequence is TGTGCCAGCAGGGACGGGAGGAAGACTCTGAACACTGAAGCTTTCTTT. Amino acid sequence: CASRDGRKTLNTEAFF. The rearrangement joins TRBV2 to TRBJ1-1; D is unclear. Per the germline V gene, CDR1 is SNHLY and CDR2 is FYNNEI. The CDR3 has 16 residues. Trimming took 6 bases from V and 0 from J, leaving 17 bases between them.

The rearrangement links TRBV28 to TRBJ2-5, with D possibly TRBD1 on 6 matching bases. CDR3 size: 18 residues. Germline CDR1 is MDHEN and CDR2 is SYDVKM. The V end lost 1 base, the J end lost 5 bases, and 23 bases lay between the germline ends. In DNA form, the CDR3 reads TGTGCCAGCAGTTTATCCCTCAAAGACCCTGGGCAGGGGGAGACCCAGTACTTC. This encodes CASSLSLKDPGQGETQYF.

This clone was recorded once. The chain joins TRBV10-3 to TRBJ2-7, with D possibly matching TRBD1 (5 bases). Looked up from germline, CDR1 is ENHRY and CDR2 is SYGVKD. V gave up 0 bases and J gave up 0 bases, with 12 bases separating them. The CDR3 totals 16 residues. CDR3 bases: TGTGCCATCAGTGAGTCTGTAGGGGTGGGCTCCTACGAGCAGTACTTC. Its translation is CAISESVGVGSYEQYF.

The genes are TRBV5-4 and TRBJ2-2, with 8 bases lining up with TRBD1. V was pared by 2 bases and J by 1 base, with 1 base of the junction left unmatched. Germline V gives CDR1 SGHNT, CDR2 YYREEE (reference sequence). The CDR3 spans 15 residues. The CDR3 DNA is TGTGCCAGCAGCTTTGGACAGGGGAACACCGGGGAGCTGTTTTTT. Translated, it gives CASSFGQGNTGELFF.

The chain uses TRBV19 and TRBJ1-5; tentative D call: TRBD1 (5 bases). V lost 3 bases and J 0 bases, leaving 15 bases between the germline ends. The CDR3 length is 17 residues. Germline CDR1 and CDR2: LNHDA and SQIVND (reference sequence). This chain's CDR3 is CASSIYDRAYSNQPQHF. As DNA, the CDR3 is TGTGCCAGTAGTATCTACGACAGAGCCTATAGCAATCAGCCCCAGCATTTT. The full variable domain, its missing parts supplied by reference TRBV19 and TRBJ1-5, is DGGITQSPKYLFRKEGQNVTLSCEQNLNHDAMYWYRQDPGQGLRLIYYSQIVNDFQKGDIAEGYSVSREKKESFPLTVTSAQKNPTAFYLCASSIYDRAYSNQPQHFGDGTRLSIL.

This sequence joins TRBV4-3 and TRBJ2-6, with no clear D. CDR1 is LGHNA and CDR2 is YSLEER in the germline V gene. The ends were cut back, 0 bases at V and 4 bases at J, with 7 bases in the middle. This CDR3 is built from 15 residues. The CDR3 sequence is CASSQDTLGANVLTF. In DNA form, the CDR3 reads TGCGCCAGCAGCCAAGATACATTGGGGGCCAACGTCCTGACTTTC.

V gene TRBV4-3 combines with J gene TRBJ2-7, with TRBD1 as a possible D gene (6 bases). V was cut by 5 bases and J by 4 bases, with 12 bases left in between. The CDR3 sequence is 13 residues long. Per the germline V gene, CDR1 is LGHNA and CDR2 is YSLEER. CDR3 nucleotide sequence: TGCGCCAGCAGCTCTCAAAGGGGGTACGAGCAGTACTTC. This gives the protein CASSSQRGYEQYF.

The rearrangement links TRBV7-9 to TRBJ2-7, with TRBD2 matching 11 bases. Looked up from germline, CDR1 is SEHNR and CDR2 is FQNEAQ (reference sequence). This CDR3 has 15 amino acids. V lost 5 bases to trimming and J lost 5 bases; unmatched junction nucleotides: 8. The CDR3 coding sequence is TGTGCCAGCAGCCCCTCGGGACTAGCGGTGGACGAGCAGTACTTC. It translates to CASSPSGLAVDEQYF. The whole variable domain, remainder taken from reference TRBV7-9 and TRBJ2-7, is DTGVSQNPRHKITKRGQNVTFRCDPISEHNRLYWYRQTLGQGPEFLTYFQNEAQLEKSRLLSDRFSAERPKGSFSTLEIQRTEQGDSAMYLCASSPSGLAVDEQYFGPGTRLTVT.

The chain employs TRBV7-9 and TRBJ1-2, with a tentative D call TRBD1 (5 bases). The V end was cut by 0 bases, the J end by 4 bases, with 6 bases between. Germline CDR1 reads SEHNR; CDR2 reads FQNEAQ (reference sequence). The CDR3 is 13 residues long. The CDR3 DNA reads TGTGCCAGCAGCTTAGCCGACAGCTATGGCTACACCTTC. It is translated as CASSLADSYGYTF. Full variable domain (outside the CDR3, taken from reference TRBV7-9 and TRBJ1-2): DTGVSQNPRHKITKRGQNVTFRCDPISEHNRLYWYRQTLGQGPEFLTYFQNEAQLEKSRLLSDRFSAERPKGSFSTLEIQRTEQGDSAMYLCASSLADSYGYTFGSGTRLTVV.

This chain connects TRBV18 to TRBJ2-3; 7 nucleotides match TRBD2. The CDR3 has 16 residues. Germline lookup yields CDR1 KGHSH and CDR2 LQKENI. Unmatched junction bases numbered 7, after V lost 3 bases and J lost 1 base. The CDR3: CASSPLRDYRTDTQYF. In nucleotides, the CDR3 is TGTGCCAGCTCACCGCTCCGGGACTACCGCACAGATACGCAGTATTTT. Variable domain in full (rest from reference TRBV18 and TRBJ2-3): NAGVMQNPRHLVRRRGQEARLRCSPMKGHSHVYWYRQLPEEGLKFMVYLQKENIIDESGMPKERFSAEFPKEGPSILRIQQVVRGDSAAYFCASSPLRDYRTDTQYFGPGTRLTVL.

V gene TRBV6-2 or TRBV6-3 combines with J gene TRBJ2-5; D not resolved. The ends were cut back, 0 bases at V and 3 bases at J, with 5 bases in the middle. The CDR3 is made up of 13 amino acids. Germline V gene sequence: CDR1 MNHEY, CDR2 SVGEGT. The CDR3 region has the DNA TGTGCCAGCAGTTACTCACGGGAAGAGACCCAGTACTTC. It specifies CASSYSREETQYF.

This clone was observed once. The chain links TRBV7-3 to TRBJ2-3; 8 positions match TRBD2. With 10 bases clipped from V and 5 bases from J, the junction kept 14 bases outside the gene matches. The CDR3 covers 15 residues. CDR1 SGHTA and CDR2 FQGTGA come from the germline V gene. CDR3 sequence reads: CATRPTGGPRDTQYF. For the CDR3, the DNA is TGTGCCACCCGTCCGACGGGAGGGCCAAGAGATACGCAGTATTTT.

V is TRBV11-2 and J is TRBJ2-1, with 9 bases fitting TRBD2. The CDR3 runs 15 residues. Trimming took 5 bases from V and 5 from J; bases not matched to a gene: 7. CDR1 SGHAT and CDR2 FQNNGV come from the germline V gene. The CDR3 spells CASSTRLAEHNEQFF. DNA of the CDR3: TGTGCCAGCAGCACCCGACTAGCGGAACACAATGAGCAGTTCTTC. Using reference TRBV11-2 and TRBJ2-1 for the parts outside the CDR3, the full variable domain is EAGVAQSPRYKIIEKRQSVAFWCNPISGHATLYWYQQILGQGPKLLIQFQNNGVVDDSQLPKDRFSAERLKGVDSTLKIQPAKLEDSAVYLCASSTRLAEHNEQFFGPGTRLTVL.

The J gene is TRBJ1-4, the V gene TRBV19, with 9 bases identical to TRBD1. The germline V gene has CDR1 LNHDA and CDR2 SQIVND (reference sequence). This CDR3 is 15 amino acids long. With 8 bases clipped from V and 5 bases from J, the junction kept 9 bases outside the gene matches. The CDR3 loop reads CASLRATGGNEKLFF. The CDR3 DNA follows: TGTGCCAGTCTCCGCGCGACAGGGGGAAATGAAAAACTGTTTTTT. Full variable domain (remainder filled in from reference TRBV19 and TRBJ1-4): DGGITQSPKYLFRKEGQNVTLSCEQNLNHDAMYWYRQDPGQGLRLIYYSQIVNDFQKGDIAEGYSVSREKKESFPLTVTSAQKNPTAFYLCASLRATGGNEKLFFGSGTQLSVL.

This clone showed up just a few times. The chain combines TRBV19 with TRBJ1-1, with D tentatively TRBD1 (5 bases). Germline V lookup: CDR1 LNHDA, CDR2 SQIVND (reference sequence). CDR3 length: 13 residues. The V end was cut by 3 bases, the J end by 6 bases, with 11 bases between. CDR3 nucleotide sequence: TGTGCCAGTAGTATCGGAGGGGCCCCTGAAGCTTTCTTT. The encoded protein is CASSIGGAPEAFF.

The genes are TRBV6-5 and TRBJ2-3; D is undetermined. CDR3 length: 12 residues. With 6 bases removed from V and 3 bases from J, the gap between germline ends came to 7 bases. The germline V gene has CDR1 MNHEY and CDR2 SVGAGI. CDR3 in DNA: TGTGCCAGCAGATTAACTACAGATACGCAGTATTTT. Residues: CASRLTTDTQYF.

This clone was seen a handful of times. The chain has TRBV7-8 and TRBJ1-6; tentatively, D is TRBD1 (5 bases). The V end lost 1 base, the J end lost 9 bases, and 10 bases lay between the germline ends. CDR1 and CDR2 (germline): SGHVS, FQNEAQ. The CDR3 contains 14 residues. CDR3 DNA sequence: TGTGCCAGCAGCTTAGGCAGGGAAATTTCACCCCTCCACTTT. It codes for CASSLGREISPLHF.

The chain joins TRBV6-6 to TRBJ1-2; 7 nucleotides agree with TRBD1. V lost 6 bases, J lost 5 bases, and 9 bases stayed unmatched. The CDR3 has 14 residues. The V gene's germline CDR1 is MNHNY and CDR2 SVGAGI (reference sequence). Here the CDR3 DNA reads TGTGCCAGCAGCCCCGGGACAGAGGGTTATGGCTACACCTTC. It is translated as CASSPGTEGYGYTF.